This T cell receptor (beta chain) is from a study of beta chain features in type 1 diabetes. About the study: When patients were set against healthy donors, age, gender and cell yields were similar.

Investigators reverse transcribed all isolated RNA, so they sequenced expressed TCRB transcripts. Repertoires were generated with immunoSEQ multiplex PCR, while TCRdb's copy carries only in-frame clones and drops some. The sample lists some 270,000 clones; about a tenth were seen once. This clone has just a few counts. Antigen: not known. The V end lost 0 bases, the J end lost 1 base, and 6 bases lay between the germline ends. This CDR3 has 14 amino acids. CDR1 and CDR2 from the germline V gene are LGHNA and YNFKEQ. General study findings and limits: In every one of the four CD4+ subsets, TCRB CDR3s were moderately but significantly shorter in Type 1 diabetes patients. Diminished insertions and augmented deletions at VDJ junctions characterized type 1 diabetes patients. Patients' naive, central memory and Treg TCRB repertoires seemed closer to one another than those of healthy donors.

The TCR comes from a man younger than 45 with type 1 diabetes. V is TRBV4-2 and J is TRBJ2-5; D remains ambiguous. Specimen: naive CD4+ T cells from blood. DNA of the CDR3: TGTGCCAGCAGCCAAGATGTCGGCCAAGAGACCCAGTACTTC. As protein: CASSQDVGQETQYF.